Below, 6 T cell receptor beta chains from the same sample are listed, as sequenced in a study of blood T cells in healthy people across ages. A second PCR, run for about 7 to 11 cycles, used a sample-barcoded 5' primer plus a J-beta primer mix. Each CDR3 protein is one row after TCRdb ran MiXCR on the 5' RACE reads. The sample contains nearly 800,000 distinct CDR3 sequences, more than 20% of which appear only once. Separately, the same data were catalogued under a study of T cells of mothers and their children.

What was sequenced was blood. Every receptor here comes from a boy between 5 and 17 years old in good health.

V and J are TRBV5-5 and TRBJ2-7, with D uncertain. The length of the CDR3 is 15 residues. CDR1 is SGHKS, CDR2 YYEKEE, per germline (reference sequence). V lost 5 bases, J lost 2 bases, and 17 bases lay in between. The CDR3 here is CASRRALDGAYEQYF. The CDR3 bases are TGTGCCAGCAGAAGAGCTCTGGACGGCGCCTACGAGCAGTACTTC.

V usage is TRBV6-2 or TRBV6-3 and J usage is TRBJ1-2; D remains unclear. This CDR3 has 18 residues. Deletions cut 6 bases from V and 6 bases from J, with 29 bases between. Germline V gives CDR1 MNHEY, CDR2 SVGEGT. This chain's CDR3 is CASRPDGSMGSLWDGYTF. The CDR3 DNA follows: TGTGCCAGCAGGCCCGACGGTTCTATGGGTTCCCTCTGGGATGGCTACACCTTC.

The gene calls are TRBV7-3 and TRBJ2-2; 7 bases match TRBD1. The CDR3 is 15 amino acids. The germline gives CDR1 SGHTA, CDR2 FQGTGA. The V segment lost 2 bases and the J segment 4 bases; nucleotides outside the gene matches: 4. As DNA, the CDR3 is TGTGCCAGCAGCTTAGGACAGGTGTTCACCGGGGAGCTGTTTTTT. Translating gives CASSLGQVFTGELFF.

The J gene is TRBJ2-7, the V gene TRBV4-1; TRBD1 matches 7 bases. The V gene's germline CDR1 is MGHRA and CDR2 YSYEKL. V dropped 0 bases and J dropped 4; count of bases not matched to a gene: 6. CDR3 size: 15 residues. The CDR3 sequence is CASSQEFRQGYEQYF. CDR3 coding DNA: TGCGCCAGCAGCCAAGAGTTCCGACAGGGATACGAGCAGTACTTC.

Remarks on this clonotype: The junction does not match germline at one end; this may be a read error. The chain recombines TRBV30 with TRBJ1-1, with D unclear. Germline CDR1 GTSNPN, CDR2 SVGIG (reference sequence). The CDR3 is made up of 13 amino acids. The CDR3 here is CAWSVSMNTEAFF. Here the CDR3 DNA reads TGTGCCTGGAGTGTATCAATGAACACTGAAGCCTTCTTT.

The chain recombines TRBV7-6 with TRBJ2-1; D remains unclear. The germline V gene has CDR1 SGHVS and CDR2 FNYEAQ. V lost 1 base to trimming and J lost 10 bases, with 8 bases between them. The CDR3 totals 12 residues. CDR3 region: CASSLGLTEQFF. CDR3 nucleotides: TGTGCCAGCAGCTTAGGGCTAACAGAGCAGTTCTTC.